What follows are 8 T cell receptor beta chains derived from one specimen sequenced in a study of PD-1 blockade in classical Hodgkin lymphoma. Time point given: cycle 4 day 1 (C4D1), after 6 weeks of nivolumab. Relapses following autologous stem cell transplantation were seen in all patients, with brentuximab vedotin exposure varying. Assay: immunoSEQ multiplex PCR; the TCRdb copy retains only in-frame clones and omits some. In the table there are tens of thousands of clones, roughly four fifths of which are singletons. The specimen comprised peripheral blood mononuclear cells (PBMCs), sampled before the fourth cycle of nivolumab. The receptors come from a human donor with classical Hodgkin lymphoma.

The chain couples TRBV4-1 to TRBJ2-7; 7 bases are a match to TRBD1. Per germline, CDR1 MGHRA and CDR2 YSYEKL. V lost 2 bases, J lost 3 bases, and 16 bases stayed unmatched. The CDR3 has 18 residues. The CDR3 loop is CASSQFLRGYPTNYEQYF. The CDR3 DNA sequence: TGCGCCAGCAGCCAATTCCTCAGGGGGTATCCAACAAACTACGAGCAGTACTTC.

Remarks on this clone: Other DNA sequences in this sample translate to the same CDR3. The chain joins TRBV19 to TRBJ1-2, with 9 bases matching TRBD1. Germline V gene sequence: CDR1 LNHDA, CDR2 SQIVND (reference sequence). The CDR3 has 12 residues. The V segment lost 5 bases and the J segment 6 bases; nucleotides outside the gene matches: 1. The CDR3 sequence is CASSRQGDGYTF. In DNA, the CDR3 is TGTGCCAGTAGTCGACAGGGGGATGGCTACACCTTC.

The chain uses TRBV5-4 and TRBJ1-2; 7 nucleotides line up with TRBD1. V shed 4 bases and J 4 bases; nucleotides not matched to a gene: 10. This CDR3 has 15 residues. CDR1 and CDR2 (germline): SGHNT, YYREEE (reference sequence). The CDR3 DNA is TGTGCCAGCAGCGCACCCGCGGACAGGATCTATGGCTACACCTTC. Translating gives CASSAPADRIYGYTF.

This sequence joins TRBV28 and TRBJ2-7; 7 positions match TRBD1. Germline lookup yields CDR1 MDHEN and CDR2 SYDVKM. This CDR3 region has 14 residues. Germline trimming cut 4 bases from V and 0 bases from J; bases unmatched to any gene: 3. CDR3 nucleotide sequence: TGTGCCAGCAGTTGGACAGGCGGCTCCTACGAGCAGTACTTC. Amino acid sequence: CASSWTGGSYEQYF.

The chain has TRBV5-4 and TRBJ2-3; D may be TRBD1 or TRBD2 (6 bases each). This CDR3 has 16 amino acids. V lost 0 bases, J lost 1 base, and 12 bases lay in between. Germline lookup yields CDR1 SGHNT and CDR2 YYREEE (reference sequence). The DNA of the CDR3 is TGTGCCAGCAGCTTGGGGATAGGGGGGCGCACAGATACGCAGTATTTT. Translation: CASSLGIGGRTDTQYF.

The chain couples TRBV7-8 to TRBJ1-2; TRBD1 aligns across 7 bases. After removal of 2 bases from V and 2 bases from J, the junction contained 5 bases not matched to a gene. The CDR3 loop spans 15 amino acids. The germline V gene encodes CDR1 SGHVS and CDR2 FQNEAQ. The CDR3 here is CASSLLDRQNYGYTF. In nucleotides, the CDR3 is TGTGCCAGCAGCTTACTGGACAGGCAAAACTATGGCTACACCTTC.

The chain links TRBV7-6 to TRBJ2-3, with D possibly being TRBD2 (7 bases). This CDR3 has 15 residues. Trimming stripped 5 bases from V and 1 base from J, with 13 bases between. From germline, CDR1 is SGHVS and CDR2 FNYEAQ. In nucleotides, the CDR3 is TGTGCCAGCAGCCCTAGGGGGGGTGGCACAGATACGCAGTATTTT. This sequence encodes CASSPRGGGTDTQYF.

This clone was seen only once. This chain joins TRBV9 and TRBJ2-2; possible D gene TRBD2, 5 bases. There are 14 residues in the CDR3. V lost 7 bases and J 5 bases, leaving 15 bases between the germline ends. Germline V gives CDR1 SGDLS, CDR2 YYNGEE. The CDR3 region is CASSYPGDTGELFF. The CDR3 DNA follows: TGTGCCAGCTCCTATCCCGGGGATACCGGGGAGCTGTTTTTT.